Following are 20 T cell receptor beta chains from one sample sequenced in a study of spatial heterogeneity in lung cancer. This sample's time point: sample taken at primary tumor resection. Study results and caveats: Higher tumor mutation counts went along with higher counts of expanded intratumoral alpha and beta TCRs.

The antigens these receptors bind are not known. TCRdb re-derived calls from the 5' RACE reads in MiXCR, one entry per CDR3 protein. The table lists about 4,400 distinct CDR3 sequences, around 9% of them singletons. The input for sequencing was lung tumor tissue, taken at surgery. The receptor set was obtained from a male donor with early-stage non-small cell lung cancer.

This clonotype is labeled as medium-sized. This chain links TRBV2 with TRBJ2-1; TRBD1 might be the D (7 bases). CDR3 length: 12 amino acids. Trimming removed 4 bases from V and 8 bases from J, with 9 bases in between. Looked up from germline, CDR1 is SNHLY and CDR2 is FYNNEI. The DNA of the CDR3 is TGTGCCAGCAGTGTCAGGGGGGATGAGCAGTTCTTC. Translated, it gives CASSVRGDEQFF. Complete variable domain (other parts from reference TRBV2 and TRBJ2-1): EPEVTQTPSHQVTQMGQEVILRCVPISNHLYFYWYRQILGQKVEFLVSFYNNEISEKSEIFDDQFSVERPDGSNFTLKIRSTKLEDSAMYFCASSVRGDEQFFGPGTRLTVL.

This clonotype showed up many times. V usage is TRBV30 and J usage is TRBJ2-3; a possible D gene is TRBD2 (6 bases). The V end lost 5 bases, the J end lost 0 bases, and 12 bases lay between the germline ends. This CDR3 has 14 amino acids. The germline V gene encodes CDR1 GTSNPN and CDR2 SVGIG (reference sequence). The CDR3 region is CAWSTGRSTDTQYF. CDR3 nucleotides: TGTGCCTGGTCGACCGGGAGAAGCACAGATACGCAGTATTTT.

This clonotype is labeled as medium-sized. A read error may account for a junction end that differs from germline. The gene calls are TRBV7-7 and TRBJ2-5; 7 bases match TRBD1. The V gene's germline CDR1 is SSHAT and CDR2 FNYEAQ (reference sequence). The CDR3 is 14 residues long. The CDR3 reads CASSHRGWEETQYF. The CDR3 DNA sequence: TGTGCTAGCAGCCACAGGGGCTGGGAAGAGACCCAGTACTTC.

This clonotype is labeled medium-sized (0.01 to 0.1%). This rearrangement joins TRBV5-1 to TRBJ2-7; TRBD2 matches at 11 bases. The V segment lost 2 bases and the J segment 4 bases; nucleotides outside the gene matches: 8. Germline V gives CDR1 SGHRS, CDR2 YFSETQ. The CDR3 sequence is 16 residues long. In DNA, the CDR3 is TGCGCCAGCAGCTTAGGCTCAGGGACTAGCGGTTACGAGCAGTACTTC. Protein product: CASSLGSGTSGYEQYF.

In its sample, this clonotype was seen a few times. The rearrangement uses TRBV5-6 and TRBJ2-1, with D perhaps TRBD1 or TRBD2 (6 bases each). The CDR3 runs 16 residues. CDR1 is SGHDT, CDR2 YYEEEE, per germline. Trimming left V 2 bases short and J 4 bases short, with 16 bases between. The CDR3, as DNA: TGTGCCAGCAGCTTCGATTCGGGGGCCCTTTACAATGAGCAGTTCTTC. This sequence encodes CASSFDSGALYNEQFF.

Judged by abundance, this clonotype is medium-sized. The chain combines TRBV30 with TRBJ2-6; tentative D call: TRBD1 (6 bases). V lost 5 bases and J 0 bases, leaving 23 bases between the germline ends. The CDR3 runs to 19 residues. Germline lookup yields CDR1 GTSNPN and CDR2 SVGIG (reference sequence). The CDR3 nucleotides read TGTGCCTGGGTTCCCTTGGGACAACTGGGCGACTCTGGGGCCAACGTCCTGACTTTC. Translated: CAWVPLGQLGDSGANVLTF.

Within the sample, this clonotype is medium-sized. The rearrangement links TRBV28 to TRBJ1-5; 9 positions agree with TRBD1. Looked up from germline, CDR1 is MDHEN and CDR2 is SYDVKM. J lost 3 bases, V lost 4 bases, and 7 bases had no gene match. CDR3 length equals 16 residues. CDR3 DNA sequence: TGTGCCAGCAGTTGGGGACAGGGCAAGAACAATCAGCCCCAGCATTTT. Encoded protein: CASSWGQGKNNQPQHF.

This clonotype is medium-sized (0.01 to 0.1%). The V gene is TRBV20-1, the J gene TRBJ1-1; D gene uncertain. V lost 0 bases to trimming and J lost 0 bases, with 8 bases between them. Germline CDR1 reads DFQATT; CDR2 reads SNEGSKA (reference sequence). This CDR3 comprises 14 residues. The CDR3 spells CSARDGVMNTEAFF. CDR3 in DNA: TGCAGTGCTAGAGATGGAGTGATGAACACTGAAGCTTTCTTT.

This clonotype has a handful of counts. CDR3 sequence: CAISPGTGLLNTGELFF. The CDR3 DNA reads as TGTGCCATCTCCCCCGGGACAGGGCTCTTGAACACCGGGGAGCTGTTTTTT. V gene TRBV10-3 combines with J gene TRBJ2-2; 9 nucleotides match TRBD1. V lost 8 bases and J lost 1; bases outside the gene matches: 11. Germline V CDR1 and CDR2: ENHRY, SYGVKD. This CDR3 region has 17 residues.

The rearrangement links TRBV12-3 or TRBV12-4 to TRBJ1-2; D uncertain. V lost 5 bases and J lost 5, with 12 bases in between. This CDR3 comprises 13 residues. Here the CDR3 DNA reads TGTGCCAGCAGTCCGGACCCAGGTTATGGCTACACCTTC. Amino acids: CASSPDPGYGYTF.

To note about this clonotype: This could be a read error, since a much larger clone is one nucleotide away. The chain carries TRBV6-2 or TRBV6-3 and TRBJ2-2; the D gene could be TRBD1 or TRBD2 (5 bases each). CDR1 and CDR2 from the germline V gene are MNHEY and SVGEGT. This CDR3 spans 15 amino acids. Between the trimmed V and J ends, which lost 0 bases and 3 bases, there was a span of 8 bases. The CDR3 reads CASSYSGTDTGELFF. CDR3 nucleotide sequence: TGTGCCAGCAGTTACTCGGGGACGGACACCGGGGAGCTGTTTTTT.

This clonotype was counted ten times or more. V and J are TRBV28 and TRBJ2-7, with 9 bases lining up with TRBD1. The ends lost 2 bases at V and 3 bases at J; junction bases unmatched: 8. CDR3 length equals 16 residues. Germline-derived CDR1 and CDR2 are MDHEN and SYDVKM. CDR3 DNA sequence: TGTGCCAGCAGTTTAGTTGGGACAGGGACCCTCTACGAGCAGTACTTC. Its translation: CASSLVGTGTLYEQYF.

This clonotype is classed as medium-sized (0.01 to 0.1%). V is TRBV4-1 and J is TRBJ2-1, with no clear D. The V end lost 2 bases, the J end lost 0 bases, and 8 bases lay between the germline ends. The CDR3 loop spans 15 amino acids. Germline V gene data show CDR1 as MGHRA and CDR2 as YSYEKL. In DNA, the CDR3 is TGCGCCAGCAGCCAAACTTTGAGCTCCTACAATGAGCAGTTCTTC. The encoded protein is CASSQTLSSYNEQFF.

This clonotype was counted only a few times. The rearrangement joins TRBV7-2 to TRBJ2-3; possibly TRBD2 for D (6 bases). In germline, CDR1 is SGHTA, CDR2 FQGNSA. There are 16 residues in the CDR3. Trimming pared 7 bases from V and 2 bases from J, leaving 19 bases between. The CDR3 DNA reads TGTGCCAGCAAGTGGTCAGTAGCGGCCGACACAGATACGCAGTATTTT. This gives the protein CASKWSVAADTDTQYF.

The chain combines TRBV20-1 with TRBJ1-1; D is unclear. The CDR3 has 14 amino acids. Germline assignment: CDR1 DFQATT and CDR2 SNEGSKA (reference sequence). Trimming left V 5 bases short and J 0 bases short, with 13 bases between. CDR3: CSASPGIMNTEAFF. In DNA, the CDR3 is TGCAGTGCTTCCCCCGGAATTATGAACACTGAAGCTTTCTTT.

The sample holds one count of this clonotype. This rearrangement joins TRBV6-2 or TRBV6-3 to TRBJ2-1; no firm D call. The germline CDR1 and CDR2 sequences are MNHEY and SVGEGT. V dropped 3 bases and J dropped 2 bases, with 8 bases sitting between them. The CDR3 is 14 amino acids. CDR3: CASSYQTPYNEQFF. The CDR3 DNA is TGTGCCAGCAGTTATCAGACTCCCTACAATGAGCAGTTCTTC.

This clonotype was detected a few times. CDR3: CSVEDASWEQYF. The CDR3 nucleotides are TGCAGCGTTGAAGATGCGTCTTGGGAGCAGTACTTC. The chain is built from TRBV29-1 and TRBJ2-7, with D unclear. V was pared by 0 bases and J by 7 bases, with 10 bases between. CDR3 length: 12 residues. Germline V gene lookup returns CDR1 SQVTM and CDR2 ANQGSEA.

This clonotype showed up many times. The chain uses TRBV19 and TRBJ2-2; 15 nucleotides line up with TRBD2. Germline V lookup: CDR1 LNHDA, CDR2 SQIVND (reference sequence). This CDR3 is built from 16 residues. Losses at the gene ends were 3 bases for V and 6 bases for J; bases not matched to a gene: 2. CDR3 DNA sequence: TGTGCCAGTAGTATCGGACTAGCGGGGGGGCCCGGGGAGCTGTTTTTT. It encodes CASSIGLAGGPGELFF.

In its sample, this clonotype is medium-sized. V is TRBV7-2 and J is TRBJ1-2; perhaps TRBD1 as D (6 bases). With 5 bases removed from V and 8 bases from J, the gap between germline ends came to 21 bases. The length of the CDR3 is 15 residues. Germline assignment: CDR1 SGHTA and CDR2 FQGNSA. This CDR3 is CASSPGPGDGLGYTF. The CDR3 bases are TGTGCCAGCAGCCCTGGACCAGGGGATGGACTAGGCTACACCTTC.

This clonotype has ten or more counts. The rearrangement joins TRBV14 to TRBJ2-6, with 10 bases aligning to TRBD1. The CDR3 sequence is 18 residues long. Germline V gives CDR1 SGHDN, CDR2 FVKESK. J gave up 2 bases and V 4 bases, and 8 bases lay outside the gene matches. The CDR3 sequence: CASSLRTGGPTGANVLTF. The CDR3 DNA is TGTGCCAGCAGCCTCCGGACAGGGGGTCCCACTGGGGCCAACGTCCTGACTTTC.